A selection of T cell receptor beta chains follows, all from one sample in a study of blood T cell repertoires in COVID-19. Clones were read by immunoSEQ multiplex PCR, and TCRdb kept only the in-frame ones, dropping some. This table has around 230,000 clones, 81% appearing once. The specimen sequenced was peripheral blood. The receptors derive from a woman older than 75 with acute or convalescent COVID-19. The CDR3 runs from the conserved cysteine through the conserved F or W. Fields, in order: V gene, CDR3 length, D gene, J gene, clone size, CDR3 DNA, CDR3 protein. The D gene is left open where the match is weak. Where a row states a size, it is once, few, many or the class of an expanded clone; other rows omit it.

TRBV6-5	15	.	TRBJ2-7	.	TGTGCCAGCAGTTACATACGCTCAGGCCCCTACGAGCAGTACTTC	CASSYIRSGPYEQYF
TRBV20-1	15	TRBD2	TRBJ2-3	.	TGCAGTGCTAGTGTGGCGGGGGGGAGCACAGATACGCAGTATTTT	CSASVAGGSTDTQYF
TRBV6-5	14	.	TRBJ1-3	few	TGTGCCAGCAGTTCCCAGGGCAGAAGAAACACCATATATTTT	CASSSQGRRNTIYF
TRBV21-1	16	.	TRBJ1-1	.	TGTGCCAGCAGCAAAGAAGAGAGTGGTGAAAACACTGAAGCTTTCTTT	CASSKEESGENTEAFF
TRBV3-1/TRBV3-2	15	.	TRBJ2-7	.	TGTGCCAGCAGTCAGATCTTCGGGGGGCCCCACGAGCAGTACTTC	CASSQIFGGPHEQYF
TRBV27	19	TRBD2	TRBJ2-2	.	TGTGCCAGCAGTCTTTTACTAGCGGGGGACACCGCGAACACCGGGGAGCTGTTTTTT	CASSLLLAGDTANTGELFF
TRBV18	15	.	TRBJ1-6	.	TGTGCCAGCTCACCGGGCAGGACTTATAATTCACCCCTCCACTTT	CASSPGRTYNSPLHF
TRBV28	14	TRBD1	TRBJ1-4	.	TGTGCCAGCAGGAGGACAGGGGGCGATGAAAAACTGTTTTTT	CASRRTGGDEKLFF
TRBV14	12	TRBD1	TRBJ2-7	many	TGTGCCAGCGCCCCAGGGGGTCCTAATGTATACTTC	CASAPGGPNVYF
TRBV27	15	TRBD2	TRBJ2-7	.	TGTGCCAGCAGCTTAGGGACTAGCGGGAGCCGGGAGCAGTACTTC	CASSLGTSGSREQYF
TRBV11-2	16	TRBD2	TRBJ2-1	.	TGTGCCAGCAGCTTAGAGCCTAGCGGGAGAATCAATGAGCAGTTCTTC	CASSLEPSGRINEQFF
TRBV5-6	13	.	TRBJ1-1	.	TGTGCCAGCAGCCGAGTGGGGGGAACTGAAGCTTTCTTT	CASSRVGGTEAFF
TRBV3-1/TRBV3-2	15	.	TRBJ1-4	.	TGTGCCAGCAGCCAAGTTAGGGGAACTAATGAAAAACTGTTTTTT	CASSQVRGTNEKLFF
TRBV2	13	TRBD1	TRBJ1-5	.	TGTGCCAGCGGGACAGGGGGGTTGCAGCCCCAGCATTTT	CASGTGGLQPQHF
TRBV5-1	13	TRBD1	TRBJ2-5	.	TGCGCCAGCAGCTCAGGGGGCCAAGAGACCCAGTACTTC	CASSSGGQETQYF
TRBV27	15	TRBD2	TRBJ2-5	.	TGTGCCAGCAGTATGGGACTAGCGGGAGTGGTGGCCCAGTACTTC	CASSMGLAGVVAQYF
TRBV19	12	.	TRBJ2-7	.	TGTGCCAGTAGTTCCCTTCGAGGCGAGCAGTACTTC	CASSSLRGEQYF
TRBV11-3	14	.	TRBJ1-1	.	TGTGCCAGCAGCTTTTCCCACATGAACACTGAAGCTTTCTTT	CASSFSHMNTEAFF
TRBV19	15	.	TRBJ2-3	.	TGTGCCAGTACCCCCCGCGGTAAGGGCACAGATACGCAGTATTTT	CASTPRGKGTDTQYF
TRBV6-6	15	TRBD2	TRBJ2-3	.	TGTGCCAGCAGGGTTAGCGGGGGGGCGGCAGATACGCAGTATTTT	CASRVSGGAADTQYF
TRBV18	17	TRBD2	TRBJ2-7	.	TGTGCCAGCTCACCATGGGGACTAGCGGGAGAAGTCAACGAGCAGTACTTC	CASSPWGLAGEVNEQYF
TRBV29-1	12	.	TRBJ1-1	few	TGCAGCGCTGGGCAGCCGAACACTGAAGCTTTCTTT	CSAGQPNTEAFF
TRBV28	12	.	TRBJ2-1	.	TGTGCCAGCGGGAGCTCCTACAATGAGCAGTTCTTC	CASGSSYNEQFF
TRBV5-4	14	.	TRBJ2-3	.	TGTGCCAGCAGCTCGGCCAGAGGGACAGATACGCAGTATTTT	CASSSARGTDTQYF
TRBV20-1	15	TRBD2	TRBJ2-5	many	TGCAGTGCTAGTTGGCTAGCGGGGGGCCAAGAGACCCAGTACTTC	CSASWLAGGQETQYF
TRBV7-8	16	.	TRBJ2-4	few	TGTGCCAGCAGCCCTCGATTGTGGGGCGCCAAAAACATTCAGTACTTC	CASSPRLWGAKNIQYF
TRBV11-2	13	TRBD1	TRBJ1-2	.	TGTGCCAGCAGCCCGGGACAGACCTATGGCTACACCTTC	CASSPGQTYGYTF
TRBV30	15	.	TRBJ2-2	once	TGTGCCTGCGCGTGGAGTCCCGGGAACACCGGGGAGCTGTTTTTT	CACAWSPGNTGELFF
TRBV28	10	.	TRBJ2-7	.	TGTGCCAGCAGTTCCCGCGAGCAGTACTTC	CASSSREQYF
TRBV27	14	.	TRBJ1-3	.	TGTGCCAGCAGTTTACAGGCTGCTGGAAACACCATATATTTT	CASSLQAAGNTIYF
TRBV30	14	TRBD2	TRBJ2-7	.	TGTGCCTGGAGCGGGGGGGTGCTTCCCTACGAGCAGTACTTC	CAWSGGVLPYEQYF
TRBV11-2	16	TRBD2	TRBJ2-3	.	TGTGCCAGCAGCGTAACTAGCGGGGGGGCCAAGGATACGCAGTATTTT	CASSVTSGGAKDTQYF
TRBV29-1	13	TRBD1	TRBJ2-7	.	TGCAGCGGCTCTGGGACAGGGGGCTTCGAGCAGTACTTT	CSGSGTGGFEQYF
TRBV27	15	.	TRBJ2-2	.	TGTGCCAGCAGTTTTCAAGAGCTTCCCACCGGGGAGCTGTTTTTT	CASSFQELPTGELFF
TRBV28	13	TRBD2	TRBJ2-5	.	TGTGCCAGCAGTTTCGGCGGGGGGGAGACCCAGTACTTC	CASSFGGGETQYF
TRBV6-1	12	.	TRBJ2-5	.	TGTGCCAGCAGTGAAGTTTATGAGACCCAGTACTTC	CASSEVYETQYF
TRBV6-5	11	TRBD1	TRBJ2-7	.	TGTGCCTATGGACAGGGGGGCGAGCAGTACTTC	CAYGQGGEQYF
TRBV10-3	16	TRBD1	TRBJ2-1	.	TGTGCCATCAGTGAGTCGACTGGGACAGGTCTCGATGAGCAGTTCTTC	CAISESTGTGLDEQFF
TRBV13	15	.	TRBJ1-2	.	TGTGCCAGCAGCGCCAGGACAGAGGGCAGCTATGGCTACACCTTC	CASSARTEGSYGYTF
TRBV28	13	.	TRBJ2-7	.	TGTGCCAGCAAACCCCTGAGGGGGTACGAGCAGTACTTC	CASKPLRGYEQYF
TRBV19	14	.	TRBJ1-1	.	TGTGCCAGTACCAACTCTGACAGAGCCACTGAAGCTTTCTTT	CASTNSDRATEAFF
TRBV6-6	13	.	TRBJ2-3	.	TGTGCCAGCGGGGGAGGCATCACAGATACGCAGTATTTT	CASGGGITDTQYF
TRBV28	12	.	TRBJ1-2	.	TGTGCCAGCAGTGACAGTTCTTATGGCTACACCTTC	CASSDSSYGYTF
TRBV6-5	14	.	TRBJ1-2	.	TGTGCCAGCACCTTTCAGGGGCCCTCCTATGGCTACACCTTC	CASTFQGPSYGYTF
TRBV2	13	.	TRBJ1-1	.	TGTGCCAGCAACAACGAGGTGAACACTGAAGCTTTCTTT	CASNNEVNTEAFF
TRBV7-2	13	TRBD1	TRBJ1-2	.	TGTGCCAGCAGCTTAGGGACAGGGGAAAGCTACACCTTC	CASSLGTGESYTF